This T cell receptor beta chain was captured in a study of control samples from healthy donors and cancer patients. The CDR3 totals 14 residues. Repertoires were generated with immunoSEQ multiplex PCR, while TCRdb's copy carries only in-frame clones and drops some. The repertoire holds 84,000 or so clones, with 90% to 95% as singletons. V and J are TRBV21-1 and TRBJ1-5. TRBV21-1 is a listed pseudogene. This clonotype was sampled from a man aged 25 to 40 in good health. The sequenced sample was blood. CDR3 DNA sequence: TGTGCCAGCAATTCCGGGCATAGCAATCAGCCCCAGCATTTT. This sequence encodes CASNSGHSNQPQHF.